Presented here are 22 T cell receptor beta chains from one specimen sequenced in a study of shared clonotypes between healthy human individuals. Clones were sequenced by immunoSEQ multiplex PCR, and TCRdb holds only the in-frame ones, with some missing. The table includes some 2.3 million clones, 80% to 95% detected once. The sample taken for sequencing was naive CD4+ T cells from PBMCs. As for subset: CD45RA+ positively selected. Source of these receptors: a man between 18 and 35 years old in good health. Some clones in this sample may be carry-over from other donors' samples.

The chain has TRBV7-8 and TRBJ2-3, with 10 bases lining up with TRBD2. CDR3 length: 16 residues. Germline V gene data show CDR1 as SGHVS and CDR2 as FQNEAQ. Losses at the gene ends were 2 bases for V and 4 bases for J; bases not matched to a gene: 6. CDR3 residues: CASSLSSGRSADTQYF. As DNA, the CDR3 is TGTGCCAGCAGCTTATCTAGCGGGAGATCTGCAGATACGCAGTATTTT.

This clone was recorded a few times. This sample includes further DNA sequences coding for the same CDR3. This sequence joins TRBV5-4 and TRBJ2-7; D might be TRBD1 (5 bases). V lost 1 base and J lost 3, with 5 bases in between. The CDR3 has 12 amino acids. In germline, CDR1 is SGHNT, CDR2 YYREEE (reference sequence). The CDR3 spells CASSLRGYEQYF. CDR3 DNA sequence: TGTGCCAGCAGCTTGAGGGGCTACGAGCAGTACTTC.

The DNA for the CDR3 is TGTGCCAGCAGGCTCTCTCTTGGTCAGCCCCAGCATTTT. It is translated as CASRLSLGQPQHF. This chain uses TRBV28 with TRBJ1-5; D uncertain. Germline CDR1 and CDR2: MDHEN and SYDVKM. There are 13 residues in the CDR3. Trimming cost V 6 bases and J 6 bases, with 12 bases left between them.

The chain employs TRBV6-6 and TRBJ1-2; no clear D. With 2 bases removed from V and 3 bases from J, the gap between germline ends came to 16 bases. The CDR3 is 16 residues long. In germline, CDR1 is MNHNY, CDR2 SVGAGI (reference sequence). DNA for the CDR3: TGTGCCAGCAGTTACGGGTACGTCACACGGGACTATGGCTACACCTTC. Translated, it gives CASSYGYVTRDYGYTF.

V usage is TRBV5-5 and J usage is TRBJ2-2; 8 bases line up with TRBD1. This CDR3 comprises 14 residues. Germline V gene sequence: CDR1 SGHKS, CDR2 YYEKEE (reference sequence). The J segment lost 5 bases and the V segment lost 4 bases, leaving 4 bases of the junction unmatched. CDR3 region: CASSVTGETGELFF. The DNA for the CDR3 is TGTGCCAGCAGCGTGACAGGGGAGACCGGGGAGCTGTTTTTT.

V is TRBV7-6 and J is TRBJ1-4; D is uncertain. Per the germline V gene, CDR1 is SGHVS and CDR2 is FNYEAQ. The CDR3 contains 14 residues. The V end was cut by 5 bases, the J end by 8 bases, with 15 bases between. The CDR3 loop is CASSPRNSGEKLFF. CDR3 nucleotide sequence: TGTGCCAGCAGCCCACGAAACTCTGGCGAAAAACTGTTTTTT.

The rearrangement links TRBV5-1 to TRBJ2-1, with 11 positions matching TRBD2. Per germline, CDR1 SGHRS and CDR2 YFSETQ. There are 15 residues in the CDR3. V was clipped by 6 bases and J by 7 bases; unmatched bases: 9. CDR3 bases: TGCGCCAGCAACAGCATAGCGGGAGGGCCAAATGAGCAGTTCTTC. It yields the protein CASNSIAGGPNEQFF.

J is TRBJ2-5 and V is TRBV28, with TRBD2 as a possible D gene (5 bases). V lost 7 bases and J lost 0, with 15 bases in between. From germline, CDR1 is MDHEN and CDR2 SYDVKM. The CDR3 runs to 15 residues. DNA for the CDR3: TGTGCCAGCACGCGACCGGCGGGCCACCAAGAGACCCAGTACTTC. This gives the protein CASTRPAGHQETQYF.

V gene TRBV29-1 combines with J gene TRBJ2-5, with TRBD2 identical over 10 bases. The V gene's germline CDR1 is SQVTM and CDR2 ANQGSEA. This CDR3 is built from 13 residues. With V trimmed by 6 bases and J by 2 bases, 3 bases remained unmatched. The CDR3 DNA reads TGCAGCGTCCAGGGACTAGCGCAAGAGACCCAGTACTTC. Translated, it gives CSVQGLAQETQYF.

The CDR3 reads CASSLRQGAWFF. CDR3 coding DNA: TGTGCCAGCAGTTTAAGACAGGGGGCTTGGTTCTTC. The chain employs TRBV28 and TRBJ2-1; TRBD1 agrees at 10 bases. The CDR3 is 12 residues long. Germline V CDR1 and CDR2: MDHEN, SYDVKM. V trimming: 2 bases; J trimming: 15 bases; junction bases outside the gene matches: 4.

As regards this clone: Other DNA variants within this sample encode the same CDR3. The rearrangement links TRBV19 to TRBJ1-3, with a possible D match to TRBD1 (5 bases). This CDR3 is 14 amino acids long. V was cut by 5 bases and J by 4 bases, with 12 bases left in between. Germline lookup yields CDR1 LNHDA and CDR2 SQIVND (reference sequence). The CDR3, as DNA: TGTGCCAGTAGTTCCGGGGGTCCCGGAAACACCATATATTTT. Its translation is CASSSGGPGNTIYF. Filled out from reference TRBV19 and TRBJ1-3, the complete variable domain reads DGGITQSPKYLFRKEGQNVTLSCEQNLNHDAMYWYRQDPGQGLRLIYYSQIVNDFQKGDIAEGYSVSREKKESFPLTVTSAQKNPTAFYLCASSSGGPGNTIYFGEGSWLTVV.

This chain joins TRBV29-1 and TRBJ2-7; possibly TRBD1 or TRBD2 for D (6 bases each). Germline loops: CDR1 SQVTM, CDR2 ANQGSEA. The CDR3 contains 16 residues. The germline V and J ends were trimmed by 1 base and 4 bases, with 20 bases remaining between them. CDR3 in amino acids: CSVEAGGVGALYEQYF. The CDR3 DNA sequence: TGCAGCGTTGAAGCCGGAGGGGTGGGGGCGCTTTACGAGCAGTACTTC.

Written as DNA, the CDR3 is TGTGCCAGTAGTCAGCGTTCGGTAGCCAAAAACATTCAGTACTTC. Protein product: CASSQRSVAKNIQYF. The V call is TRBV19, the J call TRBJ2-4; D not certain. CDR1 is LNHDA, CDR2 SQIVND, per germline (reference sequence). The CDR3 is 15 residues long. V lost 5 bases to trimming and J lost 0 bases, with 11 bases between them.

This clone was observed a single time. The CDR3 DNA reads TGTGCCAGCAGTCGACAGGGTCCTGAGCAGTTCTTC. Its translation is CASSRQGPEQFF. The V call is TRBV2, the J call TRBJ2-1; 7 bases fit TRBD1. Per germline, CDR1 SNHLY and CDR2 FYNNEI. V gave up 5 bases and J gave up 9 bases; unmatched junction bases: 4. The CDR3 extends over 12 amino acids.

V and J are TRBV5-4 and TRBJ2-5; TRBD1 agrees at 8 bases. The germline CDR1 and CDR2 sequences are SGHNT and YYREEE (reference sequence). With V trimmed by 4 bases and J by 1 base, 3 bases remained unmatched. The CDR3 runs 14 residues. The CDR3 sequence: CASSAGTGQETQYF. The CDR3 DNA is TGTGCCAGCAGCGCCGGGACAGGCCAAGAGACCCAGTACTTC.

The chain combines TRBV19 with TRBJ1-5; perhaps TRBD1 as D (6 bases). Per the germline V gene, CDR1 is LNHDA and CDR2 is SQIVND (reference sequence). The CDR3 totals 17 residues. V shed 3 bases and J shed 10 bases, with 25 bases lying between them. In nucleotides, the CDR3 is TGTGCCAGTAGTATCGGGGGGGGACACCCTAGTCAATCACCCCAGCATTTT. Protein sequence: CASSIGGGHPSQSPQHF.

The V and J genes are TRBV27 and TRBJ1-5; D may be TRBD1 (5 bases). In germline, CDR1 is MNHEY, CDR2 SMNVEV (reference sequence). Between the trimmed V and J ends, which lost 8 bases and 3 bases, there was a span of 11 bases. The CDR3 has 13 amino acids. In DNA, the CDR3 is TGTGCCAGCGGGGCCAGGGACAATCAGCCCCAGCATTTT. Translation: CASGARDNQPQHF.

This clone was seen only once. This rearrangement joins TRBV7-2 to TRBJ2-2; D unclear. In germline, CDR1 is SGHTA, CDR2 FQGNSA. The V end lost 1 base, the J end lost 6 bases, and 9 bases lay between the germline ends. The CDR3 is 14 residues long. Here the CDR3 DNA reads TGTGCCAGCAGCTTAGAAAGGGTCGCCGGGGAGCTGTTTTTT. Its protein product is CASSLERVAGELFF. Together with reference TRBV7-2 and TRBJ2-2, the CDR3 gives the full variable domain: GAGVSQSPSNKVTEKGKDVELRCDPISGHTALYWYRQSLGQGLEFLIYFQGNSAPDKSGLPSDRFSAERTGGSVSTLTIQRTQQEDSAVYLCASSLERVAGELFFGEGSRLTVL.

This clone was found a few times. CDR3 sequence (DNA): TGTGCCACCCCACGCATTATCGGCGGGAACTACGAGCAGTACTTC. Translating it yields CATPRIIGGNYEQYF. V usage is TRBV6-6 and J usage is TRBJ2-7; a weak D match, TRBD2 (6 bases). The V end was cut by 10 bases, the J end by 3 bases, with 22 bases between. The V gene's germline CDR1 is MNHNY and CDR2 SVGAGI (reference sequence). The CDR3 contains 15 residues.

The V and J genes are TRBV5-1 and TRBJ2-6; 7 bases agree with TRBD1. The trim removed 0 bases at V and 1 base at J, leaving 10 bases unmatched. The CDR3 length is 19 residues. The germline V gene encodes CDR1 SGHRS and CDR2 YFSETQ. This CDR3 reads CASSLGISARGSGANVLTF. In nucleotides, the CDR3 is TGCGCCAGCAGCTTGGGGATAAGCGCCAGGGGGTCTGGGGCCAACGTCCTGACTTTC.

Only one count was recorded for this clone. In the same sample, other DNA sequences code for this CDR3. The V call is TRBV30, the J call TRBJ2-5; D unresolved. The germline CDR1 and CDR2 sequences are GTSNPN and SVGIG (reference sequence). Trimming cost V 8 bases and J 5 bases, with 6 bases left between them. The CDR3 has 9 amino acids. The CDR3 DNA reads as TGTGCCGCCGGGGAGACCCAGTACTTC. It codes for CAAGETQYF.

The table lists this clone with a count of one. This chain uses TRBV28 with TRBJ2-1; tentatively, D is TRBD2 (5 bases). Germline lookup yields CDR1 MDHEN and CDR2 SYDVKM. Trimming removed 4 bases from V and 2 bases from J, with 15 bases in between. The CDR3 spans 16 residues. CDR3 sequence reads: CASSSDGRGTYNEQFF. CDR3 nucleotide sequence: TGTGCCAGCAGTTCGGATGGGAGAGGCACCTACAATGAGCAGTTCTTC.